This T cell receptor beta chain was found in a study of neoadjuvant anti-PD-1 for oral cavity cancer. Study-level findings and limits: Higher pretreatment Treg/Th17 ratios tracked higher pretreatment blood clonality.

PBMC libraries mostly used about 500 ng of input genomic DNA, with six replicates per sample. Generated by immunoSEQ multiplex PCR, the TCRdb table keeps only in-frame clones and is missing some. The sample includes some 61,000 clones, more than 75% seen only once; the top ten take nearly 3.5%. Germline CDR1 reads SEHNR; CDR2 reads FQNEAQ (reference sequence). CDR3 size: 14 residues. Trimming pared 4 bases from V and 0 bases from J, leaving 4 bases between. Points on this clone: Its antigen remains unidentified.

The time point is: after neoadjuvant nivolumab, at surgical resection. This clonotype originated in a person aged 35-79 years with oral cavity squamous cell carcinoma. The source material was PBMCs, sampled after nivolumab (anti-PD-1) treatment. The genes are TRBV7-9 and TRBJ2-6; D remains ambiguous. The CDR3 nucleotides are TGTGCCAGCAGCTCCGACTCTGGGGCCAACGTCCTGACTTTC. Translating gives CASSSDSGANVLTF.